A single sample gave rise to the 14 T cell receptor beta chains below, sequenced in a study of cytomegalovirus exposure and HLA in healthy donors. TCRdb's table, derived via immunoSEQ multiplex PCR, lists solely in-frame clones and lacks some. Of 110,000 to 150,000 clones listed, about 91% are singletons. The specimen sequenced was PBMCs. The receptors were gathered from a young woman in good health and CMV-seropositive.

The genes are TRBV28 and TRBJ1-5; no firm D call. The V end was cut by 7 bases, the J end by 7 bases, with 11 bases between. This CDR3 is 12 amino acids long. Per the germline V gene, CDR1 is MDHEN and CDR2 is SYDVKM. The DNA for the CDR3 is TGTGCCAGCAACAACGGGGTCCAGCCCCAGCATTTT. Translating it yields CASNNGVQPQHF. Drawing the rest from reference TRBV28 and TRBJ1-5, the complete variable domain is DVKVTQSSRYLVKRTGEKVFLECVQDMDHENMFWYRQDPGLGLRLIYFSYDVKMKEKGDIPEGYSVSREKKERFSLILESASTNQTSMYLCASNNGVQPQHFGDGTRLSIL.

V usage is TRBV25-1 and J usage is TRBJ1-2; D possibly corresponds to TRBD1 (6 bases). CDR1 and CDR2 (germline): MGHDK, SYGVNS. The CDR3 runs 15 residues. V was clipped by 1 base and J by 7 bases, with 16 bases between them. The DNA for the CDR3 is TGTGCCAGCAGTGAATCATTCGGGGGGGCGCGTGGCTACACCTTC. This translates into CASSESFGGARGYTF.

The genes are TRBV6-5 and TRBJ1-5; D unresolved. Germline V gene lookup returns CDR1 MNHEY and CDR2 SVGAGI. CDR3 size: 15 residues. V lost 6 bases to trimming and J lost 4 bases, with 16 bases between them. CDR3 in DNA: TGTGCCAGCAGATCTCTGGTGGGGAGAAATCAGCCCCAGCATTTT. As protein: CASRSLVGRNQPQHF.

The rearrangement joins TRBV11-2 to TRBJ2-3, with no clear D. The CDR3 has 17 residues. Trimming took off 7 bases at V and 5 bases at J, with 25 bases between the two ends. Germline V gene lookup returns CDR1 SGHAT and CDR2 FQNNGV. The CDR3 spells CASNVGTVSFLGDTQYF. CDR3 sequence (DNA): TGTGCCAGCAACGTAGGCACAGTTTCTTTTCTTGGAGATACGCAGTATTTT.

The V gene is TRBV5-1, the J gene TRBJ1-4, with 7 nucleotides matching TRBD1. CDR1 and CDR2 from the germline V gene are SGHRS and YFSETQ. CDR3 length equals 15 residues. With V trimmed by 4 bases and J by 5 bases, 8 bases remained unmatched. CDR3 amino acids: CASSPIAGGNEKLFF. In DNA, the CDR3 is TGCGCCAGCAGCCCGATAGCAGGGGGGAATGAAAAACTGTTTTTT. The full variable domain, in which reference TRBV5-1 and TRBJ1-4 provide the parts outside the CDR3, is KAGVTQTPRYLIKTRGQQVTLSCSPISGHRSVSWYQQTPGQGLQFLFEYFSETQRNKGNFPGRFSGRQFSNSRSEMNVSTLELGDSALYLCASSPIAGGNEKLFFGSGTQLSVL.

A single count supports this clone. This chain connects TRBV5-6 to TRBJ2-3; 7 bases fit TRBD2. V dropped 4 bases and J dropped 0; count of bases not matched to a gene: 11. CDR3 length: 17 amino acids. Germline loops: CDR1 SGHDT, CDR2 YYEEEE. DNA for the CDR3: TGTGCCAGCAGCCGGGGGGTAACCTCGACAAGCACAGATACGCAGTATTTT. Residues: CASSRGVTSTSTDTQYF.

V usage is TRBV11-2 and J usage is TRBJ1-3, with unresolved D. In germline, CDR1 is SGHAT, CDR2 FQNNGV. The CDR3 has 16 residues. V lost 1 base and J 0 bases, leaving 10 bases between the germline ends. The CDR3 reads CASSLARHLSGNTIYF. The CDR3 coding sequence is TGTGCCAGCAGCTTAGCGAGGCACCTCTCTGGAAACACCATATATTTT.

This chain joins TRBV9 and TRBJ2-7; a weak D match, TRBD1 (5 bases). The CDR3 runs 14 residues. The V end was cut by 4 bases, the J end by 0 bases, with 11 bases between. The V gene's germline CDR1 is SGDLS and CDR2 YYNGEE. CDR3 DNA sequence: TGTGCCAGCAGCCCTAGGGGAAGCTCCTACGAGCAGTACTTC. As protein: CASSPRGSSYEQYF.

This chain's CDR3 is CASSEFLGASWPQHF. The CDR3 DNA follows: TGTGCCAGCAGTGAATTTTTAGGGGCGTCTTGGCCCCAGCATTTT. This chain connects TRBV6-1 to TRBJ1-5, with D perhaps matching TRBD1 (5 bases). With 2 bases removed from V and 9 bases from J, the gap between germline ends came to 17 bases. This CDR3 spans 15 amino acids. Germline loops: CDR1 MNHNS, CDR2 SASEGT.

The V call is TRBV30, the J call TRBJ2-3, with D hard to call. Germline V gene lookup returns CDR1 GTSNPN and CDR2 SVGIG (reference sequence). The CDR3 consists of 12 residues. The V gene lost 0 bases and the J gene lost 3 bases, with 4 bases spanning the gap. Here the CDR3 reads CAWSVQTDTQYF. CDR3 bases: TGTGCCTGGAGTGTACAGACAGATACGCAGTATTTT.

The V gene is TRBV2, the J gene TRBJ2-1, with D uncertain. From germline, CDR1 is SNHLY and CDR2 FYNNEI. V gave up 7 bases and J gave up 0 bases, with 13 bases separating them. The CDR3 consists of 15 residues. CDR3 amino acids: CASTLTEGSYNEQFF. DNA for the CDR3: TGTGCCAGCACCTTAACAGAAGGCTCCTACAATGAGCAGTTCTTC.

This rearrangement joins TRBV5-1 to TRBJ1-1; TRBD1 aligns across 7 bases. This CDR3 spans 15 amino acids. Germline V gene sequence: CDR1 SGHRS, CDR2 YFSETQ. After removal of 2 bases from V and 4 bases from J, the junction contained 8 bases not matched to a gene. The CDR3 here is CASSLRSYRGTEAFF. CDR3 DNA sequence: TGCGCCAGCAGCTTACGGTCGTACAGGGGCACTGAAGCTTTCTTT.

The genes are TRBV19 and TRBJ2-7; TRBD2 might be the D (6 bases). Germline values: CDR1 LNHDA, CDR2 SQIVND (reference sequence). V was clipped by 6 bases and J by 0 bases, with 12 bases between them. The CDR3 covers 14 residues. For the CDR3, the DNA is TGTGCCAGTAGCCCTGCGGGGCCCTCCTACGAGCAGTACTTC. It translates to CASSPAGPSYEQYF.

The J gene is TRBJ1-1, the V gene TRBV2, with TRBD1 matching 7 bases. The CDR3 contains 14 residues. Germline CDR1 reads SNHLY; CDR2 reads FYNNEI. The J segment lost 4 bases and the V segment lost 7 bases, leaving 9 bases of the junction unmatched. The CDR3: CASIRQGSSTEAFF. The DNA for the CDR3 is TGTGCCAGCATAAGACAGGGAAGTTCCACTGAAGCTTTCTTT.